The T cell receptor (beta chain) described here comes from a study of blood T cell repertoires in COVID-19. Overall study: Collection of acute and convalescent COVID-19 samples took place in the United States, Italy and Spain. PBMCs, B-cell-depleted T cells, or T cells were the source of the cDNA or gDNA that made up the material.

This clone was picked up a small number of times. Trimming removed 0 bases at V and 2 bases at J, with 13 bases between. CDR1 and CDR2 (germline): LNHDA, SQIVND (reference sequence). The CDR3 spans 16 residues. Assay: immunoSEQ multiplex PCR; the TCRdb copy retains only in-frame clones and omits some. The table has about 120,000 clones, 65% to 85% seen once. Participants' reported clinical history set cohort assignment. Before being deemed recovered, Cohort 3 donors had two negative PCRs, clearance, or symptom resolution. V gene TRBV19 combines with J gene TRBJ2-5, with D possibly TRBD2 on 5 matching bases. The clonotype originates from a woman aged 25 to 39 who had recovered from COVID-19. The specimen was PBMCs or T cells enriched from blood (not recorded which). The CDR3 reads CASSIDIGDWQETQYF. DNA for the CDR3: TGTGCCAGTAGTATAGATATCGGGGATTGGCAAGAGACCCAGTACTTC.